The text below deals with one T cell receptor (beta chain). What it binds is not known. This entry is derived from a study of Ad26.COV2.S vaccination and SARS-CoV-2 variants. Study-wide results and caveats: Total T cell responses may have been underestimated by the TCR breadth and depth analyses. The authors reported substantial breadth in spike-specific CD8+ and CD4+ T cell responses after vaccination.

Produced via immunoSEQ multiplex PCR; TCRdb's table is partial and in-frame only. The sample has approximately 150,000 clones, about nine tenths seen once. The length of the CDR3 is 16 residues. The germline gives CDR1 ENHRY, CDR2 SYGVKD. Trimming cost V 3 bases and J 0 bases; bases outside gene matches: 5. This sample comprised peripheral blood, obtained after recovery from COVID-19. This receptor was taken from a human donor who had recovered from COVID-19. This chain uses TRBV10-3 with TRBJ2-1, with 7 bases lining up with TRBD1. Here the CDR3 DNA reads TGTGCCATCAGTGACCCCTCAGGGGGCTCCTACAATGAGCAGTTCTTC. It codes for CAISDPSGGSYNEQFF.